This entry lists 27 T cell receptor beta chains sequenced from one sample in a study of cytomegalovirus exposure and HLA in healthy donors. 60 Vbeta and 13 Jbeta primers were used in PCR. Clones were read by immunoSEQ multiplex PCR, and TCRdb kept only the in-frame ones, dropping some. Here the sample spans 200,000 to 250,000 clones, more than 75% being singletons. Material: PBMCs. The source of these receptors is a human donor in good health.

The CDR3 loop is CASSESINYGYTF. CDR3 DNA sequence: TGTGCCAGCAGTGAATCCATTAACTATGGCTACACCTTC. This chain connects TRBV6-1 to TRBJ1-2; D not certain. The germline V and J ends were trimmed by 2 bases and 1 base, with 5 bases remaining between them. CDR3 length equals 13 residues. The V gene's germline CDR1 is MNHNS and CDR2 SASEGT.

A single count supports this clone. The rearrangement joins TRBV13 to TRBJ2-7; TRBD1 matches at 10 bases. V shed 2 bases, J shed 5 bases, and the junction held 6 bases outside the gene matches. The CDR3 is 15 residues long. The germline V gene encodes CDR1 PRHDT and CDR2 FYEKMQ (reference sequence). CDR3 coding DNA: TGTGCCAGCAGCTTACGTCGACAGGGGGCTCACGAGCAGTACTTC. Protein: CASSLRRQGAHEQYF.

J is TRBJ1-6 and V is TRBV30; D ambiguous. Per the germline V gene, CDR1 is GTSNPN and CDR2 is SVGIG (reference sequence). The CDR3 has 13 amino acids. The CDR3 region has the DNA TGTGCAATTTCCAGCTCCTATAATTCACCCCTCCACTTT. Protein sequence: CAISSSYNSPLHF.

This chain connects TRBV2 to TRBJ2-5; 7 nucleotides match TRBD2. The CDR3 has 15 amino acids. Germline CDR1 reads SNHLY; CDR2 reads FYNNEI. Trimming took 0 bases from V and 1 from J; bases not matched to a gene: 2. The CDR3 loop reads CASSEAGGPQETQYF. The CDR3, as DNA: TGTGCCAGCAGTGAAGCGGGAGGGCCCCAAGAGACCCAGTACTTC.

V gene TRBV4-2 combines with J gene TRBJ1-5, with 8 bases lining up with TRBD1. Losses at the gene ends were 0 bases for V and 2 bases for J; bases not matched to a gene: 6. The CDR3 covers 17 residues. Germline V CDR1 and CDR2: LGHNA, YNFKEQ. The CDR3 sequence is CASSQDQGARGNQPQHF. The CDR3 DNA sequence: TGTGCCAGCAGCCAAGATCAGGGGGCAAGGGGCAATCAGCCCCAGCATTTT.

The chain couples TRBV7-8 to TRBJ2-5; tentatively, D is TRBD1 (6 bases). This CDR3 is built from 14 residues. V was pared by 4 bases and J by 5 bases, with 14 bases between. Germline V gene lookup returns CDR1 SGHVS and CDR2 FQNEAQ. The CDR3 here is CASSSTGLGETQYF. CDR3 sequence (DNA): TGTGCCAGCAGCTCGACAGGATTAGGGGAGACCCAGTACTTC.

The chain is built from TRBV19 and TRBJ1-4; D is unresolved. V shed 5 bases and J shed 7 bases, with 8 bases lying between them. CDR3 length: 12 residues. In germline, CDR1 is LNHDA, CDR2 SQIVND (reference sequence). DNA for the CDR3: TGTGCCAGTAGTCTGGGAGGTGAAAAACTGTTTTTT. Amino acid sequence: CASSLGGEKLFF.

The J gene is TRBJ1-4, the V gene TRBV27; D is possibly TRBD1 (6 bases). V lost 0 bases and J lost 8, with 10 bases in between. Germline V gene sequence: CDR1 MNHEY, CDR2 SMNVEV (reference sequence). The CDR3 runs to 14 residues. The CDR3 region has the DNA TGTGCCAGCAGTTTATCGAGGACAGCGGAAAAACTGTTTTTT. Translated, it gives CASSLSRTAEKLFF.

The chain uses TRBV27 and TRBJ1-1; D gene uncertain. CDR1 MNHEY and CDR2 SMNVEV come from the germline V gene (reference sequence). CDR3 size: 13 residues. The V gene lost 1 base and the J gene lost 3 bases, with 6 bases spanning the gap. The DNA for the CDR3 is TGTGCCAGCAGTTTATACGGTTACACTGAAGCTTTCTTT. Its protein is CASSLYGYTEAFF.

This clone was recorded a few times. This chain uses TRBV7-2 with TRBJ2-5; D is perhaps TRBD2 (5 bases). The J call is uncertain, as TRBJ2-7 better fits the DNA end. Germline assignment: CDR1 SGHTA and CDR2 FQGNSA. There are 16 residues in the CDR3. The CDR3 DNA sequence: TGTGCCAGCAGCCCAGGTGGACTCGCGAGCTCCTACGAGCAGTACTTC. It encodes CASSPGGLASSYEQYF.

This chain links TRBV15 with TRBJ2-7; D may be TRBD1 (7 bases). Germline CDR1 is LNHNV and CDR2 is YYDKDF (reference sequence). CDR3 length: 14 amino acids. Trimming pared 9 bases from V and 3 bases from J, leaving 18 bases between. CDR3 nucleotides: TGTGCCACGAGAGACAGGGACGGGAGCTACGAGCAGTACTTC. This translates into CATRDRDGSYEQYF.

The chain joins TRBV5-1 to TRBJ2-7, with 14 nucleotides matching TRBD2. Per the germline V gene, CDR1 is SGHRS and CDR2 is YFSETQ. J was trimmed by 5 bases and V by 2 bases; bases with no gene match: 18. This CDR3 region has 20 residues. Here the CDR3 DNA reads TGCGCCAGCAGCTTCTCCTCGGGACTAGCGGGAGTCGTTACCGGGAACGAGCAGTACTTC. Its protein is CASSFSSGLAGVVTGNEQYF.

The chain combines TRBV7-2 with TRBJ2-2; 7 bases align to TRBD2. Per the germline V gene, CDR1 is SGHTA and CDR2 is FQGNSA. The CDR3 is made up of 15 amino acids. Trimming took 5 bases from V and 1 from J; bases not matched to a gene: 4. For the CDR3, the DNA is TGTGCCAGCAGCCTGGGGGGGAGGAACACCGGGGAGCTGTTTTTT. As protein: CASSLGGRNTGELFF. Drawing the rest from reference TRBV7-2 and TRBJ2-2, the complete variable domain is GAGVSQSPSNKVTEKGKDVELRCDPISGHTALYWYRQSLGQGLEFLIYFQGNSAPDKSGLPSDRFSAERTGGSVSTLTIQRTQQEDSAVYLCASSLGGRNTGELFFGEGSRLTVL.

Remarks on this clone: This specimen includes other DNA sequences encoding the same CDR3. The gene calls are TRBV6-6 and TRBJ2-7; 7 bases are shared with TRBD2. CDR3 length: 13 amino acids. V was pared by 2 bases and J by 3 bases, with 1 base of the junction left unmatched. CDR1 is MNHNY and CDR2 is SVGAGI in the germline V gene (reference sequence). The CDR3 bases are TGTGCCAGCAGTTACGGCGGGAGCTACGAGCAGTACTTC. Translation gives CASSYGGSYEQYF.

This CDR3 is CATSRRTGPNEKLFF. The CDR3 region has the DNA TGTGCCACCAGCAGGCGGACAGGGCCTAATGAAAAACTGTTTTTT. This rearrangement joins TRBV15 to TRBJ1-4, with TRBD1 matching over 8 bases. With 3 bases clipped from V and 3 bases from J, the junction kept 3 bases outside the gene matches. From germline, CDR1 is LNHNV and CDR2 YYDKDF (reference sequence). The CDR3 contains 15 residues.

A word on this clone: Distinct nucleotide sequences in the sample also encode this CDR3. The V and J genes are TRBV9 and TRBJ1-4; D may be TRBD1 (6 bases). The CDR3 extends over 15 amino acids. V was clipped by 0 bases and J by 2 bases, with 8 bases between them. Per the germline V gene, CDR1 is SGDLS and CDR2 is YYNGEE. The CDR3 is CASSVAGATNEKLFF. The CDR3 nucleotides are TGTGCCAGCAGCGTAGCAGGGGCTACTAATGAAAAACTGTTTTTT.

The V and J genes are TRBV29-1 and TRBJ2-3; TRBD2 matches at 8 bases. The V segment lost 4 bases and the J segment 2 bases; nucleotides outside the gene matches: 14. Germline values: CDR1 SQVTM, CDR2 ANQGSEA. The CDR3 loop spans 17 amino acids. CDR3 sequence (DNA): TGCAGCGTTGGAACATTTCGGCGGGAGGTATCCACAGATACGCAGTATTTT. This encodes CSVGTFRREVSTDTQYF.

With regard to this clone: At one boundary the junction diverges from the germline segment, which might be a read error. The chain couples TRBV7-9 to TRBJ2-7, with TRBD1 identical over 8 bases. CDR1 is SEHNR and CDR2 is FQNEAQ in the germline V gene (reference sequence). CDR3 length: 15 amino acids. CDR3 DNA sequence: TGTTCCAGCAGCCCCTCCGGGGACAGGATCTACGAGCAGTACTTC. Translated, it gives CSSSPSGDRIYEQYF.

There are a few counts of this clone. The V and J genes are TRBV9 and TRBJ2-3, with D maybe TRBD1 (6 bases). CDR3 length equals 17 residues. The germline CDR1 and CDR2 sequences are SGDLS and YYNGEE. Trimming pared 4 bases from V and 2 bases from J, leaving 20 bases between. The CDR3 nucleotides are TGTGCCAGCAGCACAGTCAGGGGCCGCCCATACACAGATACGCAGTATTTT. As protein: CASSTVRGRPYTDTQYF.

The V gene is TRBV18, the J gene TRBJ2-5; D call uncertain. With 3 bases removed from V and 4 bases from J, the gap between germline ends came to 9 bases. CDR3 length: 13 residues. CDR1 is KGHSH, CDR2 LQKENI, per germline. CDR3 bases: TGTGCCAGCTCACCGGGCATTGGAGAGACCCAGTACTTC. This translates into CASSPGIGETQYF.

The V gene is TRBV4-1, the J gene TRBJ1-5; a possible D gene is TRBD1 (6 bases). The V gene's germline CDR1 is MGHRA and CDR2 YSYEKL. The CDR3 loop spans 16 amino acids. V was shortened by 0 bases and J by 0 bases, with 9 bases between the two germline ends. The CDR3 region is CASSQDRTVSNQPQHF. DNA for the CDR3: TGCGCCAGCAGCCAAGACCGGACAGTTAGCAATCAGCCCCAGCATTTT.

The chain employs TRBV28 and TRBJ2-7, with 7 bases lining up with TRBD2. CDR3 length: 14 amino acids. The germline gives CDR1 MDHEN, CDR2 SYDVKM. The V gene end was trimmed by 8 bases and the J gene end by 3 bases; junction bases not matched to a gene: 10. The CDR3 DNA follows: TGTGCCAGCTTGGATGGGGCGGGGGACTACGAGCAGTACTTC. It yields the protein CASLDGAGDYEQYF. The full variable domain, in which reference TRBV28 and TRBJ2-7 provide the parts outside the CDR3, is DVKVTQSSRYLVKRTGEKVFLECVQDMDHENMFWYRQDPGLGLRLIYFSYDVKMKEKGDIPEGYSVSREKKERFSLILESASTNQTSMYLCASLDGAGDYEQYFGPGTRLTVT.

This clone has more than one count but fewer than ten. The V and J genes are TRBV28 and TRBJ1-1; TRBD1 aligns across 9 bases. The V and J ends lost 1 base and 9 bases, in that order; junction bases with no gene match: 9. Germline V CDR1 and CDR2: MDHEN, SYDVKM. The CDR3 is made up of 15 amino acids. The CDR3 loop is CASSLSRTGVNKAFF. The CDR3 DNA reads as TGTGCCAGCAGTTTATCGCGGACAGGGGTTAACAAAGCTTTCTTT.

The chain links TRBV5-1 to TRBJ2-3, with D possibly TRBD2 on 5 matching bases. Germline-derived CDR1 and CDR2 are SGHRS and YFSETQ. V shed 4 bases and J shed 0 bases, with 18 bases lying between them. This CDR3 contains 17 residues. The CDR3 bases are TGCGCCAGCAGCGCGCCGGCGGGCCAGGAGAGCACAGATACGCAGTATTTT. This codes for CASSAPAGQESTDTQYF.

This chain joins TRBV6-4 and TRBJ2-5; D is perhaps TRBD2 (6 bases). Looked up from germline, CDR1 is MRHNA and CDR2 is SNTAGT. The CDR3 spans 13 residues. V shed 4 bases and J shed 5 bases, with 11 bases lying between them. This CDR3 reads CASSVLAGETQYF. As DNA, the CDR3 is TGTGCCAGCAGTGTACTAGCAGGGGAGACCCAGTACTTC.

The chain has TRBV6-6 and TRBJ2-7, with D possibly TRBD2 on 6 matching bases. V was shortened by 7 bases and J by 3 bases, with 16 bases between the two germline ends. CDR1 and CDR2 (germline): MNHNY, SVGAGI (reference sequence). The CDR3 covers 14 residues. The chain's CDR3 is CASTARLASYEQYF. The CDR3 DNA reads TGTGCCAGCACGGCACGGCTAGCGAGCTACGAGCAGTACTTC.

The rearrangement uses TRBV29-1 and TRBJ1-2; 9 positions match TRBD1. Germline CDR1 and CDR2: SQVTM and ANQGSEA. The CDR3 spans 15 residues. The V gene end was trimmed by 6 bases and the J gene end by 5 bases; junction bases not matched to a gene: 13. CDR3 sequence reads: CSVEPGQGVRYGYTF. Here the CDR3 DNA reads TGCAGCGTAGAACCGGGACAGGGAGTTCGGTATGGCTACACCTTC.